The clone carrying this TCR beta chain showed up just a few times. The record originates from a study of T-cell memory formation after mild COVID-19. Study context: The TCR clusters were mostly specific to one donor.

Germline-derived CDR1 and CDR2 are MNHEY and SMNVEV (reference sequence). V was trimmed by 4 bases and J by 8 bases, leaving 14 bases between them. The CDR3 has 14 amino acids. TCRdb fed the 5' RACE reads into MiXCR, producing one record per CDR3 protein. The sample lists under 300,000 distinct CDR3 sequences, around 8% occurring once. The material sequenced was PBMCs or a T cell subset sorted from them (not recorded which). The sequence was obtained from a man younger than 30 who had mild COVID-19 (a few samples of this study predate the infection). Cell type and time point are not known. The gene calls are TRBV27 and TRBJ1-4; no definite D call. CDR3 region: CASSSDWGGEKLFF. CDR3 nucleotide sequence: TGTGCCAGCAGTTCGGACTGGGGAGGAGAAAAACTGTTTTTT.